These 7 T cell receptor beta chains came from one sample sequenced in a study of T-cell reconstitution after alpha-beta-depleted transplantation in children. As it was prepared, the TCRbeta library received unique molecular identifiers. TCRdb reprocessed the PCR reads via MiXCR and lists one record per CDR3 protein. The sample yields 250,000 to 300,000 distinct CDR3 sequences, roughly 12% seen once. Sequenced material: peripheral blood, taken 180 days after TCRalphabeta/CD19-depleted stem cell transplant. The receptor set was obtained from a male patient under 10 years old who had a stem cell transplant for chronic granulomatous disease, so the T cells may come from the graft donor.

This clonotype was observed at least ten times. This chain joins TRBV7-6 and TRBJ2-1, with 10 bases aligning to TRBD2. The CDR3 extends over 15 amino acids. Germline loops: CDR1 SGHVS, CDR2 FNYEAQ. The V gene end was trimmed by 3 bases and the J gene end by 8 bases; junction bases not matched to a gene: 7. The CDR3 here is CASSLGSGGFDEQFF. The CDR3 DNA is TGTGCCAGCAGCTTGGGTAGCGGGGGGTTCGATGAGCAGTTCTTC.

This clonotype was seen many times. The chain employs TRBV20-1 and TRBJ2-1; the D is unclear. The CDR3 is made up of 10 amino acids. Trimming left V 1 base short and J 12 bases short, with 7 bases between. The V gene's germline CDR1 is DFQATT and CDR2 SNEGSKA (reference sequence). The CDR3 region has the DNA TGCAGTGCTAGAGGCTACGCGCAGTTCTTC. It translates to CSARGYAQFF.

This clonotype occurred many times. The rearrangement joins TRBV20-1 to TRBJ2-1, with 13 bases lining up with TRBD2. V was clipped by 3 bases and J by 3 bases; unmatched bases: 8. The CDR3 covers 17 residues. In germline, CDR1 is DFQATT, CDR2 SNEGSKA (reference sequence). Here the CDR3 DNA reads TGCAGTGCTAGGGGACTAGCGGGGACCTCTCGCTACAATGAGCAGTTCTTC. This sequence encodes CSARGLAGTSRYNEQFF.

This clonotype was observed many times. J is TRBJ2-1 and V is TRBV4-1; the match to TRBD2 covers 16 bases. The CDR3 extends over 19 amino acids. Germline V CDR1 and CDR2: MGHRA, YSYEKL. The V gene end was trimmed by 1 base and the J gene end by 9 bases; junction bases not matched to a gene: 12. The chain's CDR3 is CASSQATGTSGRALREQFF. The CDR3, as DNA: TGCGCCAGCAGCCAAGCAACCGGGACTAGCGGGAGGGCACTCCGTGAGCAGTTCTTC.

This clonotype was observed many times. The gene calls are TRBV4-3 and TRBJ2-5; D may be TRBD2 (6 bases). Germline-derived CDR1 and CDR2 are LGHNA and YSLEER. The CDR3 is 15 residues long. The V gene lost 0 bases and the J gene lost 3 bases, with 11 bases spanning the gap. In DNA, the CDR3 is TGCGCCAGCAGCCAAGAGCCGGGCGGGGAAGAGACCCAGTACTTC. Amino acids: CASSQEPGGEETQYF.

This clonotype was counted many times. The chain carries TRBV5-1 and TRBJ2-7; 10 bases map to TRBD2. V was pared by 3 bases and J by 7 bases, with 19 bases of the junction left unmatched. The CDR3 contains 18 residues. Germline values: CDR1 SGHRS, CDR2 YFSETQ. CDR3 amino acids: CASSWRGIAGLAGDEQYF. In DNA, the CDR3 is TGCGCCAGCAGCTGGCGTGGAATTGCGGGGCTAGCGGGAGATGAGCAGTACTTC.

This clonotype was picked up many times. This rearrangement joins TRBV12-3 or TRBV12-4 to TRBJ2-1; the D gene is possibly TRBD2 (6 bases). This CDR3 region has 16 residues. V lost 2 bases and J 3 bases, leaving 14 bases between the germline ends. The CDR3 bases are TGTGCCAGCAGTTTATTGCGGTCGGGACTCTACAATGAGCAGTTCTTC. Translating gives CASSLLRSGLYNEQFF.